This TCR beta chain was documented in a study of CD8 T cells in ankylosing spondylitis. Study-wide results and limits: Blood of patients with ankylosing spondylitis appeared to be characterized by a TCR beta motif of several highly homologous variants.

TCRdb passed the 5' RACE reads through MiXCR, listing each CDR3 protein once. Of under 200,000 distinct CDR3 sequences detected, roughly 10% appear once; the ten largest clones hold around 16%. In the case of this clonotype: Its target is not known.

Germline CDR1 and CDR2: SGHAT and FQDESV (reference sequence). CDR3 length equals 18 residues. The V gene lost 5 bases and the J gene lost 4 bases, with 26 bases spanning the gap. The chain is built from TRBV11-1 and TRBJ2-5, with D maybe TRBD2 (7 bases). The specimen sequenced was blood, either unsorted or a sorted T cell fraction (not recorded which). This clonotype originated in a female donor with ankylosing spondylitis or in good health (not recorded which). CDR3 residues: CASSPIRGATALRETQYF. CDR3 nucleotide sequence: TGTGCCAGCAGCCCAATTCGGGGGGCTACAGCTCTGAGAGAGACCCAGTACTTC. Looking up the rest from reference TRBV11-1 and TRBJ2-5 gives the full variable domain: EAEVAQSPRYKITEKSQAVAFWCDPISGHATLYWYRQILGQGPELLVQFQDESVVDDSQLPKDRFSAERLKGVDSTLKIQPAELGDSAMYLCASSPIRGATALRETQYFGPGTRLLVL.